The 10 T cell receptor beta chains reported below all come from one sample, sequenced in a study of blood T cell repertoires in COVID-19. Sequenced by immunoSEQ multiplex PCR; TCRdb stores in-frame clones only, minus some. Among about 170,000 clones listed, roughly 86% were seen once. Sequences were obtained from peripheral blood. The receptors come from a woman aged 80 or older with COVID-19, enrolled during active disease.

The genes are TRBV7-2 and TRBJ2-1, with D possibly TRBD2 on 5 matching bases. Deletions cut 7 bases from V and 4 bases from J, with 11 bases between. Germline V gene sequence: CDR1 SGHTA, CDR2 FQGNSA. CDR3 length: 13 amino acids. The CDR3 DNA sequence: TGTGCCAGCAAGGAGGTGACTTACAATGAGCAGTTCTTC. This sequence encodes CASKEVTYNEQFF.

The rearrangement uses TRBV6-5 and TRBJ2-2; possibly TRBD2 for D (6 bases). V dropped 0 bases and J dropped 4 bases, with 12 bases sitting between them. Germline V gene data show CDR1 as MNHEY and CDR2 as SVGAGI. This CDR3 comprises 16 residues. CDR3 sequence: CASSYSTTSPTGELFF. DNA for the CDR3: TGTGCCAGCAGTTACTCGACGACTAGTCCCACCGGGGAGCTGTTTTTT.

This clone was counted a single time. The CDR3: CATSVGAGEKLFF. Written as DNA, the CDR3 is TGTGCCACCTCCGTGGGGGCAGGTGAAAAACTGTTTTTT. The J gene is TRBJ1-4, the V gene TRBV5-5, with D possibly TRBD1 on 6 matching bases. CDR3 length: 13 amino acids. Per germline, CDR1 SGHKS and CDR2 YYEKEE (reference sequence). The V and J ends lost 9 bases and 7 bases respectively, with 16 bases between them.

The gene calls are TRBV7-2 and TRBJ2-1; weak D call: TRBD2 (9 bases). The CDR3 is 17 residues long. CDR1 and CDR2 (germline): SGHTA, FQGNSA. Trimming cost V 2 bases and J 9 bases, with 23 bases left between them. Here the CDR3 reads CASSLYGGGRGTGEQFF. CDR3 sequence (DNA): TGTGCCAGCAGCTTATACGGGGGCGGGAGGGGGACAGGTGAGCAGTTCTTC.

The rearrangement links TRBV9 to TRBJ1-3; D perhaps matches TRBD1 (5 bases). V gave up 2 bases and J gave up 0 bases, with 12 bases separating them. The germline V gene encodes CDR1 SGDLS and CDR2 YYNGEE. CDR3 size: 16 residues. CDR3 in amino acids: CASSVSGHSSGNTIYF. The CDR3 nucleotides are TGTGCCAGCAGCGTCTCCGGACACTCCTCTGGAAACACCATATATTTT.

This clone showed up just once. CDR3 sequence reads: CAGSWGRDNSPLHF. The CDR3 DNA reads as TGTGCCGGATCATGGGGCAGGGATAATTCACCCCTCCACTTT. V usage is TRBV2 and J usage is TRBJ1-6; D is possibly TRBD1 (5 bases). The V gene's germline CDR1 is SNHLY and CDR2 FYNNEI. This CDR3 comprises 14 residues. V was shortened by 11 bases and J by 5 bases, with 16 bases between the two germline ends.

This chain joins TRBV4-1 and TRBJ1-2; 9 positions match TRBD1. The germline CDR1 and CDR2 sequences are MGHRA and YSYEKL. V shed 3 bases, J shed 5 bases, and the junction held 7 bases outside the gene matches. The CDR3 runs to 15 residues. This CDR3 reads CASSQGQGTVYGYTF. The CDR3 DNA sequence: TGCGCCAGCAGCCAGGGACAGGGTACAGTGTATGGCTACACCTTC.

This chain joins TRBV3-1 (or the pseudogene TRBV3-2) and TRBJ2-5, with 7 bases lining up with TRBD1. J was trimmed by 4 bases and V by 0 bases; bases with no gene match: 11. The CDR3 is 17 amino acids. The germline V gene encodes CDR1 LGHDT and CDR2 YNNKEL (reference sequence). CDR3 nucleotides: TGTGCCAGCAGCCAAGATCTGACAGACAGGGTGGGAGAGACCCAGTACTTC. It specifies CASSQDLTDRVGETQYF.

This sequence joins TRBV29-1 and TRBJ1-5; 7 bases map to TRBD1. This CDR3 is built from 13 residues. Germline CDR1 and CDR2: SQVTM and ANQGSEA. Trimming removed 4 bases from V and 2 bases from J; junction bases left unmatched: 2. The CDR3 DNA sequence: TGCAGCGTTGGACAGGGTGGCAATCAGCCCCAGCATTTT. Its translation is CSVGQGGNQPQHF.

In the case of this clone: The germline gene is not matched at one end of the junction; a read error may be the cause. V gene TRBV7-7 combines with J gene TRBJ2-3; 7 bases line up with TRBD2. Germline-derived CDR1 and CDR2 are SSHAT and FNYEAQ (reference sequence). CDR3 length equals 16 residues. The CDR3 DNA follows: TGTGCTAGCAGCCCGGCCGCGGGAGAATGGGCAGATACGCAGTATTTT. This translates into CASSPAAGEWADTQYF. The full variable domain, its missing parts supplied by reference TRBV7-7 and TRBJ2-3, is GAGVSQSPRYKVTKRGQDVTLRCDPISSHATLYWYQQALGQGPEFLTYFNYEAQPDKSGLPSDRFSAERPEGSISTLTIQRTEQRDSAMYRCASSPAAGEWADTQYFGPGTRLTVL.